These T cell receptor beta chains were read from a single sample in a study of blood T cells in healthy people across ages. From the 5' RACE reads, TCRdb called clonotypes with MiXCR, one entry per CDR3 protein. Among 1.5 million to 2 million distinct CDR3 sequences, approximately 30% were seen once, and the ten largest hold more than 6%. The sequenced material came from blood. The receptor set was obtained from a woman aged 30 to 39 in good health. CDR3s include the opening cysteine and the closing phenylalanine or tryptophan. A D gene is named only where the DNA matches it firmly. Size is omitted from some rows. Given values are once, few, many or a class for expanded clones.

v_call: TRBV29-1
d_call: -
clone_size: few
j_call: TRBJ2-6
cdr3_nt: TGCAGCGTAACGGACGGGAAGTCTGGGGCCAACGTCCTGACTTTC
cdr3_aa: CSVTDGKSGANVLTF

v_call: TRBV2
d_call: -
clone_size: -
j_call: TRBJ2-1
cdr3_nt: TGTGCCAGCAGCCACAGCTCCTCTGGGGAGGATGAGCAGTTCTTC
cdr3_aa: CASSHSSSGEDEQFF

v_call: TRBV7-6
d_call: -
clone_size: -
j_call: TRBJ2-1
cdr3_nt: TGTGCCAGCAGCTTCCGGGCTAGCGCTGGTGGTGAGCAGTTCTTC
cdr3_aa: CASSFRASAGGEQFF

v_call: TRBV28
d_call: -
clone_size: -
j_call: TRBJ2-7
cdr3_nt: TGTGCCAGCAGTACAACTGCGAGGCGAGAGACCCGGTACTTC
cdr3_aa: CASSTTARRETRYF

v_call: TRBV28
d_call: -
clone_size: -
j_call: TRBJ1-5
cdr3_nt: TGTGCCAGCGTACTGGGTAGTGGCAATCAGCCCCAGCATTTT
cdr3_aa: CASVLGSGNQPQHF

v_call: TRBV20-1
d_call: -
clone_size: few
j_call: TRBJ1-1
cdr3_nt: TGCAGTGCTAGAGTTTCATACGGATCTGAAGCTTTCTTT
cdr3_aa: CSARVSYGSEAFF

v_call: TRBV12-3/TRBV12-4
d_call: -
clone_size: many
j_call: TRBJ2-1
cdr3_nt: TGTGCCAGCAGTTTCACCGGGGGCTCCTACAATGAGCAGTTCTTC
cdr3_aa: CASSFTGGSYNEQFF

v_call: TRBV20-1
d_call: TRBD2
clone_size: few
j_call: TRBJ2-7
cdr3_nt: TGCAGTGCTAGAGTTGGGGAGCGGGGGGGGAGCGAGCAGTACTTC
cdr3_aa: CSARVGERGGSEQYF

v_call: TRBV10-3
d_call: -
clone_size: -
j_call: TRBJ1-1
cdr3_nt: TGTGCCATCAGTGACCAACAGGGAAACACTGAAGCTTTCTTT
cdr3_aa: CAISDQQGNTEAFF

v_call: TRBV12-3/TRBV12-4
d_call: TRBD2
clone_size: few
j_call: TRBJ2-7
cdr3_nt: TGTGCCAGCAGTTTGCAGCGGGGGGCCAACGAGCAGTACTTC
cdr3_aa: CASSLQRGANEQYF

v_call: TRBV5-5
d_call: -
clone_size: -
j_call: TRBJ1-4
cdr3_nt: TGTGCCAGCAGCTCGATCACCACAACTAATGAAAAACTGTTTTTT
cdr3_aa: CASSSITTTNEKLFF

v_call: TRBV9
d_call: -
clone_size: many
j_call: TRBJ2-7
cdr3_nt: TGTGCCAGCAGCTCGGGATCTTACCCCTACGAGCAGTACTTC
cdr3_aa: CASSSGSYPYEQYF

v_call: TRBV5-1
d_call: -
clone_size: few
j_call: TRBJ1-2
cdr3_nt: TGCGCCAGCTATTACAGTGCGGGGGGTACTACCTATGGCTACACCTTC
cdr3_aa: CASYYSAGGTTYGYTF

v_call: TRBV5-1
d_call: TRBD1
clone_size: -
j_call: TRBJ2-3
cdr3_nt: TGCGCCAGCAGCCCCGACAGGGTTGGAGATACGCAGTATTTT
cdr3_aa: CASSPDRVGDTQYF

v_call: TRBV12-3/TRBV12-4
d_call: -
clone_size: few
j_call: TRBJ1-1
cdr3_nt: TGTGCCAGCAGTTTAAGGGGGGGCGAACCTGAAGCTTTCTTT
cdr3_aa: CASSLRGGEPEAFF

v_call: TRBV4-1
d_call: -
clone_size: few
j_call: TRBJ2-3
cdr3_nt: TGCGCCAGCAGCCAACCTACTAGTGCGCAATTAGATACGCAGTATTTT
cdr3_aa: CASSQPTSAQLDTQYF

v_call: TRBV9
d_call: -
clone_size: -
j_call: TRBJ2-3
cdr3_nt: TGTGCCAGCAGCCGCCTCTCGGAGGGAGATACGCAGTATTTT
cdr3_aa: CASSRLSEGDTQYF

v_call: TRBV29-1
d_call: TRBD1
clone_size: few
j_call: TRBJ1-2
cdr3_nt: TGCAGCGCAGAAATGGGACAGGGGGCGGGTGGCTACACCTTC
cdr3_aa: CSAEMGQGAGGYTF

v_call: TRBV28
d_call: TRBD1
clone_size: -
j_call: TRBJ1-1
cdr3_nt: TGTGCCAGCAGTTTAACAGGGGTTCGCACTGAAGCTTTCTTT
cdr3_aa: CASSLTGVRTEAFF

v_call: TRBV5-1
d_call: TRBD1
clone_size: many
j_call: TRBJ2-1
cdr3_nt: TGCGCCAGCAGCTCCAAGACAGGGGTTTACAATGAGCAGTTCTTC
cdr3_aa: CASSSKTGVYNEQFF

v_call: TRBV5-1
d_call: -
clone_size: -
j_call: TRBJ2-1
cdr3_nt: TGCGCCAGCAGCTTGGAGGCAGGGTTTGGCAGCAATGAGCAGTTCTTC
cdr3_aa: CASSLEAGFGSNEQFF

v_call: TRBV27
d_call: -
clone_size: few
j_call: TRBJ1-4
cdr3_nt: TGTGCCAGCAGGGGGTCGGCAGGGGAAAAACTGTTTTTT
cdr3_aa: CASRGSAGEKLFF

v_call: TRBV6-5
d_call: -
clone_size: -
j_call: TRBJ2-7
cdr3_nt: TGTGCCTGCAGTTACTCAGGGGCCGTCTACAATGAGCAGTACTTC
cdr3_aa: CACSYSGAVYNEQYF

v_call: TRBV30
d_call: TRBD1
clone_size: -
j_call: TRBJ1-2
cdr3_nt: TGTGCCTGGAGGGACAGGGGGCGGCCTGGCTACACCTTC
cdr3_aa: CAWRDRGRPGYTF

v_call: TRBV6-4
d_call: TRBD1
clone_size: few
j_call: TRBJ1-1
cdr3_nt: TGTGCCAGCAGGTGGACAGGGCGGGATGGCACTGAAGCTTTCTTT
cdr3_aa: CASRWTGRDGTEAFF

v_call: TRBV12-3/TRBV12-4
d_call: TRBD2
clone_size: -
j_call: TRBJ2-7
cdr3_nt: TGTGCCAACAGTGAACTAGCGGGGACCTACGAGCAGTACTTC
cdr3_aa: CANSELAGTYEQYF

v_call: TRBV6-6
d_call: -
clone_size: many
j_call: TRBJ2-7
cdr3_nt: TGTGCCAGCAGTTACGGCAGGTACTCCTACGAGCAGTACTTC
cdr3_aa: CASSYGRYSYEQYF

v_call: TRBV5-1
d_call: -
clone_size: few
j_call: TRBJ2-7
cdr3_nt: TGCGCCAGCAGCTTGGATTGGTCCTACGAGCAGTACTTC
cdr3_aa: CASSLDWSYEQYF

v_call: TRBV12-3/TRBV12-4
d_call: -
clone_size: many
j_call: TRBJ2-1
cdr3_nt: TGTGCCAGCACCCCAAATACTGAGGGGGAGCAGTTCTTC
cdr3_aa: CASTPNTEGEQFF

v_call: TRBV20-1
d_call: -
clone_size: -
j_call: TRBJ2-5
cdr3_nt: TGCAGTGCTAGAGATCGAGATGGGTGGGGAGAGACCCAGTACTTC
cdr3_aa: CSARDRDGWGETQYF

v_call: TRBV12-3/TRBV12-4
d_call: TRBD2
clone_size: -
j_call: TRBJ2-3
cdr3_nt: TGTGCCAGCAGTTTAGCCCCCGTAAGCGGGAGTAGGGCAGATACGCAGTATTTT
cdr3_aa: CASSLAPVSGSRADTQYF

v_call: TRBV11-2
d_call: -
clone_size: -
j_call: TRBJ2-7
cdr3_nt: TGTGCCAGCAGCCAAAGTCTTATCTACGAGCAGTACTTC
cdr3_aa: CASSQSLIYEQYF

v_call: TRBV20-1
d_call: -
clone_size: many
j_call: TRBJ2-5
cdr3_nt: TGCAGTGCTAGAGTTCCCCGGCAGGTGAAGACCCAGTACTTC
cdr3_aa: CSARVPRQVKTQYF

v_call: TRBV12-3/TRBV12-4
d_call: -
clone_size: few
j_call: TRBJ2-5
cdr3_nt: TGTGCCAGCAGTCTCCTAGGCATCGGAGAGACCCAGTACTTC
cdr3_aa: CASSLLGIGETQYF

v_call: TRBV29-1
d_call: -
clone_size: many
j_call: TRBJ2-7
cdr3_nt: TGCAGCGTTGCGAGACCCTCCTACGAGCAGTACTTC
cdr3_aa: CSVARPSYEQYF

v_call: TRBV18
d_call: TRBD1
clone_size: -
j_call: TRBJ1-4
cdr3_nt: TGTGCCAGCTCACCAGTCCAGGGGGCGGAAAAACTGTTTTTT
cdr3_aa: CASSPVQGAEKLFF

v_call: TRBV12-3/TRBV12-4
d_call: TRBD2
clone_size: -
j_call: TRBJ2-1
cdr3_nt: TGTGCCAGCAGTCCCTGGGGCGGGAGGCAGAGTGAGCAGTTCTTC
cdr3_aa: CASSPWGGRQSEQFF

v_call: TRBV6-6
d_call: -
clone_size: -
j_call: TRBJ1-5
cdr3_nt: TGTGCCTGCAGTTCTAGGGACGGAGAAAACAATCAGCCCCAGCATTTT
cdr3_aa: CACSSRDGENNQPQHF

v_call: TRBV29-1
d_call: -
clone_size: -
j_call: TRBJ2-1
cdr3_nt: TGCAGCGTTACAGGATCACGAGAGCAGTTCTTC
cdr3_aa: CSVTGSREQFF

v_call: TRBV7-6
d_call: -
clone_size: few
j_call: TRBJ2-7
cdr3_nt: TGTGCCAGCAGCCCTCCAGGGGAGCTGCAGAAGCAGTACTTC
cdr3_aa: CASSPPGELQKQYF

v_call: TRBV5-6
d_call: TRBD1
clone_size: -
j_call: TRBJ1-5
cdr3_nt: TGTGCCAGCAGCTTGTGGAGGGGGCTCGGTCAGCCCCAGCATTTT
cdr3_aa: CASSLWRGLGQPQHF

v_call: TRBV5-1
d_call: -
clone_size: many
j_call: TRBJ2-7
cdr3_nt: TGCGCCAGCAGCTTATGGGCGAGCTCCTACGAGCAGTACTTC
cdr3_aa: CASSLWASSYEQYF

v_call: TRBV5-1
d_call: -
clone_size: -
j_call: TRBJ1-4
cdr3_nt: TGCGCCAGCAGCTTGGGCCCTGGGCCAGGCGAAAAACTGTTTTTT
cdr3_aa: CASSLGPGPGEKLFF

v_call: TRBV12-3/TRBV12-4
d_call: TRBD2
clone_size: -
j_call: TRBJ2-1
cdr3_nt: TGTGCCAGCAGTTGGTCTAGCGGGGGCGATGAGCAGTTCTTC
cdr3_aa: CASSWSSGGDEQFF